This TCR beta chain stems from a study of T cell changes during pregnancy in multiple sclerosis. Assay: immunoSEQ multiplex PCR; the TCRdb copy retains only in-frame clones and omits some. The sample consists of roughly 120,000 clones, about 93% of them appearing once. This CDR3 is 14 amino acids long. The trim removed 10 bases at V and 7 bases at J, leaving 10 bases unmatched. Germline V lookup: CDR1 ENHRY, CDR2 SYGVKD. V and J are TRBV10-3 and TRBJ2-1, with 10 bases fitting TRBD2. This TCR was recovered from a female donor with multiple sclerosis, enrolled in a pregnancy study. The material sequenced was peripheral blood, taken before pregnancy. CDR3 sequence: CATGAGGARNEQFF. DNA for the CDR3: TGTGCCACCGGAGCGGGGGGGGCGCGGAATGAGCAGTTCTTC.